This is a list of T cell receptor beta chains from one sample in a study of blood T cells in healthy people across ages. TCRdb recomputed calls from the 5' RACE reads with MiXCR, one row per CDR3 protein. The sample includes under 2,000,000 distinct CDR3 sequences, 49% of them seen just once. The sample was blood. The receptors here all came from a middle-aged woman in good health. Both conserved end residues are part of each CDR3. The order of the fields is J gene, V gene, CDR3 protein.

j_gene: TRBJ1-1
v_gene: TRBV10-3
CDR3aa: CAISEAGPGTEAFF

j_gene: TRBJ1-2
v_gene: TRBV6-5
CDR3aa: CASRPANPGQNYGYTF

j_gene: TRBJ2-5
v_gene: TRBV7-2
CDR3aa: CASSLGPGRRETQYF

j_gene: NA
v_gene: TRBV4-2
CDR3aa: CASSQSTGTAYEQYF

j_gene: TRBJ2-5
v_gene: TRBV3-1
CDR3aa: CASSHRTGGLETQYF

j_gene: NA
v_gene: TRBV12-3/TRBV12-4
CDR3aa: CASSTSASGGVETQYF

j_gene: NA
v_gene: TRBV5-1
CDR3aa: CASREGTPYEQYF

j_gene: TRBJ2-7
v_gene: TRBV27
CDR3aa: CASRIGVVSGENYEQYF

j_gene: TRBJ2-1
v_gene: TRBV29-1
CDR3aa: CSVEIFATGMNNEQFF

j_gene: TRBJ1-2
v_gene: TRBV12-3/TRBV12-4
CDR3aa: CASSLIDGGAPYHGYTF

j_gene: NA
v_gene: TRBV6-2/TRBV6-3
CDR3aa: CASSPNNGDASYEQYF

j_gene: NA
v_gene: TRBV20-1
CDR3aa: CSATGPLEETQYF

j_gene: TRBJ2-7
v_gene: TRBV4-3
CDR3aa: CASSQNTGGRWYEQYF

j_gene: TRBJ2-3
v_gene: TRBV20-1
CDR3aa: CSATLAGNTDTQYF

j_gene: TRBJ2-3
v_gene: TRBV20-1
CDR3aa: CSAYPGTPLDTDTQYF

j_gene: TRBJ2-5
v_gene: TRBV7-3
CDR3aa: CASSLVDRGYQETQYF

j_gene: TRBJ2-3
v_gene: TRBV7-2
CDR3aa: CASSLGIGTSTDTQYF

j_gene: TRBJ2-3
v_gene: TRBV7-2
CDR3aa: CASSPRPSLTDTQYF

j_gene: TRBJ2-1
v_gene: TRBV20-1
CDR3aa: CSASNFWGREQFF

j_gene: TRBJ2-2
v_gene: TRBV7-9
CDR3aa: CASSPAVTGELFF

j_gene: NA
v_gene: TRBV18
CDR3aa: CASSPRVVSGETQYF

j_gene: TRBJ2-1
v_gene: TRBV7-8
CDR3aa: CASSLGGEGYSYNEQFF

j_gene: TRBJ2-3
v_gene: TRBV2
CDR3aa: CASSEITSETDTQYF

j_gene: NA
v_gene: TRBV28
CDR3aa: CASSFRFLEGHIQYF

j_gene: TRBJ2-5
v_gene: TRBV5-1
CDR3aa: CASSLDEGGPLYEQYF

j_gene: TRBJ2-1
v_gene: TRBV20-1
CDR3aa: CSAKTSGPSSYNEQFF

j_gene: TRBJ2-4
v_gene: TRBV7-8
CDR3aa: CASSLTLRLAKNIQYF

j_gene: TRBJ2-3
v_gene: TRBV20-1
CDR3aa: CSATDGITDTQYF

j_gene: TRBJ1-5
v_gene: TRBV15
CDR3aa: CATSRDGRNQPQHF

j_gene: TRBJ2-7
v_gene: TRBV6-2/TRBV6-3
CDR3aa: CASSYPRQGQYEQYF

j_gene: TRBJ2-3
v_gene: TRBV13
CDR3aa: CASSWTGQGVDTQYF

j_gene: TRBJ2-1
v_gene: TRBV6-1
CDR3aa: CASSETGGIFNEQFF

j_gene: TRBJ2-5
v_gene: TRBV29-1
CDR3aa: CSVGTNPNNEQYF

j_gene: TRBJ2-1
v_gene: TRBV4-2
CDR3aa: CASSQEWRGVYNEQFF

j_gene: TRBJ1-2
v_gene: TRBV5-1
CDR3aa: CASSTRTGDRSGYTF

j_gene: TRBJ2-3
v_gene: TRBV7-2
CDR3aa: CASSPRMSTDTQYF

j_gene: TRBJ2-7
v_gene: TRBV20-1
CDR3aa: CSARGLGSYEQYF

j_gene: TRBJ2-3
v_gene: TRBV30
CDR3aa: CAWTTSGTDTQYF

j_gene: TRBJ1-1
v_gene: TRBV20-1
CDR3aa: CSARGRGKGVNTEAFF

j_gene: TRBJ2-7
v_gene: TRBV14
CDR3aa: CASSTRVRSYEQYF

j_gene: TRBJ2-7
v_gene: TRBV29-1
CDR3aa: CSVGPAGADSYEQYF

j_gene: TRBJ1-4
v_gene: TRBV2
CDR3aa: CASSDFEKLFF

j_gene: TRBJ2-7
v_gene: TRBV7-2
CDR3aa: CASSLGPDGPYEQYF

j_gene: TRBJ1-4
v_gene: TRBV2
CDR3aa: CASSWRQGGEKLFF

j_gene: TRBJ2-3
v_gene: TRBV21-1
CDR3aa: CAKTLRATQYF

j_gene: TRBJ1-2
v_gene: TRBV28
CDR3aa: CASEGSYGYTF

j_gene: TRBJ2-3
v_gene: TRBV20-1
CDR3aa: CSAFPRLGDTQYF

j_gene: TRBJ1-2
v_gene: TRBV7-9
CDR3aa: CASSLGTGTPYCYTF

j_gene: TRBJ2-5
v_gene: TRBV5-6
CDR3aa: CASSLASLAGRQETQYF

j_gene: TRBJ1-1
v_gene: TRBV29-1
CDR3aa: CSVEDPRGGGTEAFF

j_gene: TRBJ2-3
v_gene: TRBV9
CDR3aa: CASSVLELSTDTQYF

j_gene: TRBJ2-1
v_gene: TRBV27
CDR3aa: CASNLSHSNEQFF

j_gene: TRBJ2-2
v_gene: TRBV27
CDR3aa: CASSQFGELFF

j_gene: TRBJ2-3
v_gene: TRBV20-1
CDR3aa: CSASSSGDTQYF

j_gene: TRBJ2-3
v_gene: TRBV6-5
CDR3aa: CASTTSGLTDTQYF

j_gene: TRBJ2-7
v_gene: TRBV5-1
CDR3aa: CASSSLQGAYGQYF

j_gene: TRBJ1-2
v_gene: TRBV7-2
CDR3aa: CASSLNPRDRNYGYTF

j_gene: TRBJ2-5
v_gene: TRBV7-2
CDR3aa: CASSSGNQETQYF

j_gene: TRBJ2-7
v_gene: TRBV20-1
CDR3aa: CSAGRTGIGEQYF